This TCR beta chain was sequenced during a study of shared clonotypes between healthy human individuals. Study conclusions and caveats: Among non-shared clonotypes, generation probabilities were lower than among those shared by all four donors. Clonotype sharing levels among donors were expected to vary with sequencing depth.

Turning to this clone: Its cognate antigen is unknown.

Profiled with immunoSEQ multiplex PCR; TCRdb holds only in-frame clones, not every one. Here the sample spans about 380,000 clones, about 96% being singletons. Study donors comprised healthy, HIV-negative adults devoid of recent acute infection or vaccination. The sequencing sample was made of memory CD8+ T cells sorted from blood. Subset meaning: CD45RO+ cells pooled with CCR7-negative TemRA cells. This sequence was found in a man aged 30 to 39 in good health.

The CDR3 bases are TGTGCCAGCAGCTTGGTTCAGGGGTCCTACAATGAGCAGTTCTTC. It yields the protein CASSLVQGSYNEQFF. The rearrangement links TRBV5-4 to TRBJ2-1; the D gene is possibly TRBD1 (6 bases). Deletions cut 0 bases from V and 1 base from J, with 8 bases between. The CDR3 extends over 15 amino acids. CDR1 is SGHNT and CDR2 is YYREEE in the germline V gene (reference sequence).